This TCR beta chain was identified during a study of T cell responses to AZD1222 COVID-19 vaccine. With regard to this clone: The antigen remains unidentified.

General study points: Reportedly, nearly half the spike-specific TCRs target unmutated variant regions. Only after the peak T cell response were repertoires sampled. Clonal diversity may have been underestimated, and the donors were mostly white British, with more females than males. Regions 160-218 and 743-854 dominated among vaccine-associated CD4 TCRs spanning spike.

Assay: immunoSEQ multiplex PCR; the TCRdb copy retains only in-frame clones and omits some. The sample has some 97,000 clones; more than 70% are singletons. The material sequenced was peripheral blood, taken on day 0 of MenACWY control vaccination. This TCR came from an adult in good health.

The CDR3 DNA sequence: TGTGCCACCAGTGAAGCCGGACTAGCGGGGGGAAGAGATACGCAGTATTTT. As protein: CATSEAGLAGGRDTQYF. V gene TRBV24-1 combines with J gene TRBJ2-3, with 14 bases aligning to TRBD2. The CDR3 extends over 17 amino acids. J was trimmed by 5 bases and V by 4 bases; bases with no gene match: 7. CDR1 is KGHDR, CDR2 SFDVKD, per germline.